The 32 T cell receptor beta chains given below trace back to one sample, sequenced in a study of beta chain features in type 1 diabetes. Every bit of the isolated RNA underwent reverse transcription, so sequencing read expressed TCRB transcripts. This table comes from immunoSEQ multiplex PCR, and its TCRdb copy is limited to in-frame clones, with some not included. Seen here are around 340,000 clones, 9.3% observed once, and the top ten hold 1%. These receptors lack a known antigen. General study results and limits: TCRB CDR3 length was moderately but significantly reduced in all four CD4+ subsets of Type 1 diabetes patients.

Sequenced sample: central memory CD4+ T cells from blood. These receptors were obtained from a man younger than 45 with type 1 diabetes.

CDR3 in amino acids: CASSLDRLAGVNGETQYF. In DNA, the CDR3 is TGTGCCAGCAGCTTAGATCGCCTAGCGGGGGTAAACGGCGAGACCCAGTACTTC. V is TRBV11-2 and J is TRBJ2-5, with 10 bases lining up with TRBD2. Trimming removed 0 bases from V and 5 bases from J; junction bases left unmatched: 12. Germline CDR1 reads SGHAT; CDR2 reads FQNNGV. This CDR3 is built from 18 residues.

The CDR3 DNA reads TGTGCCTGGAGTGTAGAGGGGGGCACTGAAGCTTTCTTT. Translated, it gives CAWSVEGGTEAFF. J is TRBJ1-1 and V is TRBV30; a possible D gene is TRBD1 (6 bases). Trimming cost V 0 bases and J 4 bases, with 9 bases left between them. Per germline, CDR1 GTSNPN and CDR2 SVGIG (reference sequence). The CDR3 is 13 residues long.

The chain has TRBV18 and TRBJ1-4; weak D call: TRBD1 (5 bases). The CDR3 is made up of 17 amino acids. Trimming removed 2 bases at V and 7 bases at J, with 20 bases between. In germline, CDR1 is KGHSH, CDR2 LQKENI. This CDR3 is CASSPDGGTSLGEKLFF. DNA for the CDR3: TGTGCCAGCTCACCAGATGGGGGGACCTCATTGGGTGAAAAACTGTTTTTT.

This clone occurred many times. The rearrangement links TRBV28 to TRBJ1-1; D is undetermined. Germline lookup yields CDR1 MDHEN and CDR2 SYDVKM. CDR3 length: 15 residues. V lost 4 bases and J 6 bases, leaving 18 bases between the germline ends. CDR3 in DNA: TGTGCCAGCAGTTACTTGAGGGCGCGATGGGCTGAAGCTTTCTTT. Translated, it gives CASSYLRARWAEAFF.

This chain links TRBV5-6 with TRBJ2-7; 8 bases agree with TRBD1. V gave up 4 bases and J gave up 6 bases; unmatched junction bases: 3. The germline V gene encodes CDR1 SGHDT and CDR2 YYEEEE. The CDR3 is 12 residues long. CDR3 DNA sequence: TGTGCCAGCAGCGCGACAGGGGCCGAGCAGTACTTC. As protein: CASSATGAEQYF. The full variable domain, its missing parts supplied by reference TRBV5-6 and TRBJ2-7, is DAGVTQSPTHLIKTRGQQVTLRCSPKSGHDTVSWYQQALGQGPQFIFQYYEEEERQRGNFPDRFSGHQFPNYSSELNVNALLLGDSALYLCASSATGAEQYFGPGTRLTVT.

This clone turned up a few times. The J gene is TRBJ1-1, the V gene TRBV15; 7 nucleotides line up with TRBD1. This CDR3 has 14 amino acids. Germline V gene sequence: CDR1 LNHNV, CDR2 YYDKDF (reference sequence). V dropped 6 bases and J dropped 4; count of bases not matched to a gene: 8. The CDR3 DNA follows: TGTGCCACCAGTCTTAACCGGGACAGCACTGAAGCTTTCTTT. It yields the protein CATSLNRDSTEAFF.

The CDR3: CATRDSSTDTQYF. The CDR3 coding sequence is TGTGCCACTAGGGATTCTAGCACAGATACGCAGTATTTT. This rearrangement joins TRBV6-5 to TRBJ2-3; no clear D. Germline CDR1 is MNHEY and CDR2 is SVGAGI. This CDR3 is 13 amino acids long. Trimming took 10 bases from V and 0 from J, leaving 11 bases between them.

This clone was seen a handful of times. The J gene is TRBJ2-5, the V gene TRBV6-6; D ambiguous. Deletions cut 10 bases from V and 4 bases from J, with 16 bases between. The CDR3 has 13 amino acids. Germline V gene data show CDR1 as MNHNY and CDR2 as SVGAGI (reference sequence). The CDR3 coding sequence is TGTGCCACTGGACCCCTAGGGCGAGAGACCCAGTACTTC. It specifies CATGPLGRETQYF.

This clone was counted a few times. Other nucleotide sequences from this sample produce the same CDR3. The chain uses TRBV20-1 and TRBJ1-1; the D is unclear. Trimming removed 0 bases from V and 3 bases from J, with 2 bases in between. Germline-derived CDR1 and CDR2 are DFQATT and SNEGSKA (reference sequence). The CDR3 is made up of 11 amino acids. The CDR3 nucleotides are TGCAGTGCTAGAGATTACACTGAAGCTTTCTTT. Encoded protein: CSARDYTEAFF.

This sequence joins TRBV9 and TRBJ2-2, with 7 bases identical to TRBD1. Per germline, CDR1 SGDLS and CDR2 YYNGEE. Trimming at V came to 4 bases and at J to 3 bases, leaving 6 bases not matched to a gene. The CDR3 runs 15 residues. The CDR3 loop reads CASSTGQMDTGELFF. In DNA, the CDR3 is TGTGCCAGCAGCACGGGACAGATGGACACCGGGGAGCTGTTTTTT.

This rearrangement joins TRBV14 to TRBJ2-7; D is unclear. CDR1 SGHDN and CDR2 FVKESK come from the germline V gene. V lost 1 base to trimming and J lost 13 bases, with 11 bases between them. This CDR3 has 11 amino acids. This CDR3 reads CASSQGQLAYF. For the CDR3, the DNA is TGTGCCAGCAGCCAAGGTCAACTTGCCTACTTC. Full variable domain (remainder filled in from reference TRBV14 and TRBJ2-7): EAGVTQFPSHSVIEKGQTVTLRCDPISGHDNLYWYRRVMGKEIKFLLHFVKESKQDESGMPNNRFLAERTGGTYSTLKVQPAELEDSGVYFCASSQGQLAYFGPGTRLTVT.

The V call is TRBV9, the J call TRBJ2-7, with 11 positions matching TRBD2. CDR1 and CDR2 from the germline V gene are SGDLS and YYNGEE. CDR3 length: 16 residues. V gave up 3 bases and J gave up 3 bases; unmatched junction bases: 8. This chain's CDR3 is CASSAPGLADFYEQYF. For the CDR3, the DNA is TGTGCCAGCAGCGCCCCGGGACTAGCGGATTTCTACGAGCAGTACTTC. The full variable domain, with the rest looked up from reference TRBV9 and TRBJ2-7, is DSGVTQTPKHLITATGQRVTLRCSPRSGDLSVYWYQQSLDQGLQFLIQYYNGEERAKGNILERFSAQQFPDLHSELNLSSLELGDSALYFCASSAPGLADFYEQYFGPGTRLTVT.

This clone appeared a few times. V is TRBV4-2 and J is TRBJ2-1; 13 nucleotides agree with TRBD2. The CDR3 contains 15 residues. The V gene's germline CDR1 is LGHNA and CDR2 YNFKEQ. J lost 5 bases, V lost 4 bases, and 2 bases had no gene match. Written as DNA, the CDR3 is TGTGCCAGCAGCCTAACTAGCGGGGGGGACAATGAGCAGTTCTTC. Protein: CASSLTSGGDNEQFF.

V usage is TRBV7-2 and J usage is TRBJ2-7; D gene unclear. CDR1 and CDR2 (germline): SGHTA, FQGNSA. The CDR3 is 15 amino acids. Trimming pared 1 base from V and 3 bases from J, leaving 13 bases between. The CDR3 DNA follows: TGTGCCAGCAGCTTAGATCGGCAGGTGAACTACGAGCAGTACTTC. This gives the protein CASSLDRQVNYEQYF.

This clone was seen a handful of times. This chain connects TRBV7-8 to TRBJ1-5; 7 nucleotides line up with TRBD1. CDR1 and CDR2 (germline): SGHVS, FQNEAQ. The junction had 4 bases not matched to a gene; V was cut back by 3 bases and J by 5 bases. The length of the CDR3 is 14 residues. The CDR3 DNA reads TGTGCCAGCAGCTTCAGACAGGGAGATCAGCCCCAGCATTTT. It codes for CASSFRQGDQPQHF. The whole variable domain, filled in from reference TRBV7-8 and TRBJ1-5, reads GAGVSQSPRYKVAKRGQDVALRCDPISGHVSLFWYQQALGQGPEFLTYFQNEAQLDKSGLPSDRFFAERPEGSVSTLKIQRTQQEDSAVYLCASSFRQGDQPQHFGDGTRLSIL.

There are a few counts of this clone. This rearrangement joins TRBV5-4 to TRBJ2-5, with D possibly TRBD1 on 5 matching bases. V gave up 0 bases and J gave up 5 bases, with 8 bases separating them. The CDR3 runs 13 residues. From germline, CDR1 is SGHNT and CDR2 YYREEE (reference sequence). The CDR3 coding sequence is TGTGCCAGCAGCTTGGGACAGTGGGAGACCCAGTACTTC. Its translation: CASSLGQWETQYF.

In its sample, this clone was seen a few times. CDR3 nucleotide sequence: TGCGCCAGCAGCCCACGCCAGGAATTAACTAATGAAAAACTGTTTTTT. Its protein product is CASSPRQELTNEKLFF. The J gene is TRBJ1-4, the V gene TRBV4-1; D uncertain. Trimming shortened V by 4 bases and J by 1 base, and 13 bases separated the two germline ends. CDR1 and CDR2 (germline): MGHRA, YSYEKL. The CDR3 consists of 16 residues.

This clone came up a few times. This rearrangement joins TRBV7-9 to TRBJ2-2; TRBD1 is a possible D gene (7 bases). The germline V gene encodes CDR1 SEHNR and CDR2 FQNEAQ (reference sequence). This CDR3 is 19 amino acids long. V was shortened by 3 bases and J by 3 bases, with 23 bases between the two germline ends. The CDR3: CASSFPGTSGGLDTGELFF. The DNA for the CDR3 is TGTGCCAGCAGCTTTCCTGGAACTTCAGGGGGGTTAGACACCGGGGAGCTGTTTTTT.

This clone was seen only a few times. The gene calls are TRBV6-4 and TRBJ2-4, with D unresolved. CDR1 is MRHNA, CDR2 SNTAGT, per germline. The CDR3 covers 14 residues. V lost 10 bases and J 0 bases, leaving 13 bases between the germline ends. The CDR3 is CAIQSGSAKNIQYF. CDR3 nucleotide sequence: TGTGCCATTCAATCCGGGTCAGCCAAAAACATTCAGTACTTC.

This clone has only a few counts. The chain recombines TRBV6-5 with TRBJ1-3; 8 nucleotides align to TRBD1. The CDR3 extends over 13 amino acids. Germline-derived CDR1 and CDR2 are MNHEY and SVGAGI. V was pared by 6 bases and J by 4 bases, with 2 bases of the junction left unmatched. The DNA for the CDR3 is TGTGCCAGCAGGACAGGGGACGGAAACACCATATATTTT. It encodes CASRTGDGNTIYF.

This chain connects TRBV30 to TRBJ1-1; D is ambiguous. The CDR3 totals 12 residues. Germline CDR1 and CDR2: GTSNPN and SVGIG (reference sequence). V shed 0 bases and J shed 4 bases, with 6 bases lying between them. The CDR3 DNA reads TGTGCCTGGAGTGTTGGTCCCACTGAAGCTTTCTTT. Translated: CAWSVGPTEAFF.

This clone was detected only a few times. The chain recombines TRBV27 with TRBJ2-3, with a possible D match to TRBD1 (6 bases). The germline CDR1 and CDR2 sequences are MNHEY and SMNVEV (reference sequence). CDR3 length: 14 residues. Trimming took off 4 bases at V and 7 bases at J, with 15 bases between the two ends. The CDR3 bases are TGTGCCAGCAGTTGGTACCGGGACATTAATACGCAGTATTTT. Residues: CASSWYRDINTQYF.

This clone turned up a few times. This chain links TRBV6-1 with TRBJ2-1; TRBD1 is a possible D gene (6 bases). Germline values: CDR1 MNHNS, CDR2 SASEGT. Trimming pared 1 base from V and 0 bases from J, leaving 10 bases between. The CDR3 length is 16 residues. The CDR3 region is CASSEGAGVSYNEQFF. The DNA for the CDR3 is TGTGCCAGCAGTGAAGGGGCAGGGGTCTCCTACAATGAGCAGTTCTTC.

This chain links TRBV7-9 with TRBJ1-5, with D possibly matching TRBD1 (6 bases). This CDR3 region has 17 residues. CDR1 is SEHNR, CDR2 FQNEAQ, per germline (reference sequence). V lost 3 bases to trimming and J lost 2 bases, with 17 bases between them. The CDR3 is CASSLGTGRRRNQPQHF. CDR3 DNA: TGTGCCAGCAGCTTGGGAACAGGGAGGAGGCGCAATCAGCCCCAGCATTTT.

The table lists this clone with a few counts. The chain joins TRBV11-1 to TRBJ2-5; 9 bases line up with TRBD2. Germline V gene sequence: CDR1 SGHAT, CDR2 FQDESV (reference sequence). The CDR3 is made up of 18 amino acids. The J segment lost 3 bases and the V segment lost 3 bases, leaving 14 bases of the junction unmatched. This CDR3 is CASSFSGSSGGYEETQYF. CDR3 in DNA: TGTGCCAGCAGCTTTTCGGGGTCCAGCGGGGGGTACGAAGAGACCCAGTACTTC.

The gene calls are TRBV29-1 and TRBJ1-3, with D hard to call. The CDR3 is made up of 15 amino acids. V was cut by 0 bases and J by 4 bases, with 13 bases left in between. Looked up from germline, CDR1 is SQVTM and CDR2 is ANQGSEA. The chain's CDR3 is CSVEDRATPGNTIYF. Here the CDR3 DNA reads TGCAGCGTTGAAGATCGGGCGACGCCCGGAAACACCATATATTTT.

This clone has more than one count but fewer than ten. The gene calls are TRBV4-2 and TRBJ2-3; D is uncertain. Germline CDR1 is LGHNA and CDR2 is YNFKEQ. V was trimmed by 1 base and J by 5 bases, leaving 7 bases between them. CDR3 length: 13 residues. CDR3 DNA: TGTGCCAGCAGCCAAGTAAGTGAAGATACGCAGTATTTT. Amino acids: CASSQVSEDTQYF.

The genes are TRBV18 and TRBJ2-6; possible D gene TRBD2, 6 bases. V lost 3 bases, J lost 1 base, and 19 bases lay in between. The CDR3 contains 19 residues. CDR1 and CDR2 (germline): KGHSH, LQKENI. The CDR3: CASSPRGDLYLSGANVLTF. The CDR3 bases are TGTGCCAGCTCACCTCGCGGGGACCTTTACCTTTCTGGGGCCAACGTCCTGACTTTC.

The J gene is TRBJ2-1, the V gene TRBV19; 10 bases map to TRBD2. V dropped 8 bases and J dropped 9; count of bases not matched to a gene: 13. The germline gives CDR1 LNHDA, CDR2 SQIVND (reference sequence). The CDR3 runs to 15 residues. The CDR3 nucleotides are TGTGCCAGTGCCGTCCTCGCTAGCGGGGGAGGTGAGCAGTTCTTC. Protein: CASAVLASGGGEQFF.

This clone was observed a few times. This chain links TRBV7-9 with TRBJ2-6; D remains unclear. Germline V CDR1 and CDR2: SEHNR, FQNEAQ (reference sequence). Trimming left V 2 bases short and J 2 bases short, with 4 bases between. This CDR3 is built from 14 residues. CDR3: CASSLITGANVLTF. In DNA form, the CDR3 reads TGTGCCAGCAGCTTAATTACTGGGGCCAACGTCCTGACTTTC.

The sample holds a few counts of this clone. CDR3 sequence: CASRPTGESTEAFF. For the CDR3, the DNA is TGTGCCAGCAGGCCTACTGGTGAGAGCACTGAAGCTTTCTTT. The chain has TRBV6-5 and TRBJ1-1; D is undetermined. This CDR3 spans 14 amino acids. Germline V lookup: CDR1 MNHEY, CDR2 SVGAGI. Trimming shortened V by 6 bases and J by 4 bases, and 15 bases separated the two germline ends.

This clone appeared many times. The chain uses TRBV29-1 and TRBJ1-2; a weak D match, TRBD1 (5 bases). The CDR3 totals 11 residues. V lost 3 bases and J 6 bases, leaving 8 bases between the germline ends. CDR1 SQVTM and CDR2 ANQGSEA come from the germline V gene. The CDR3 bases are TGCAGCGTTGACCAGGGCGATGGCTACACCTTC. This sequence encodes CSVDQGDGYTF. Using reference TRBV29-1 and TRBJ1-2 for the parts outside the CDR3, the full variable domain is SAVISQKPSRDICQRGTSLTIQCQVDSQVTMMFWYRQQPGQSLTLIATANQGSEATYESGFVIDKFPISRPNLTFSTLTVSNMSPEDSSIYLCSVDQGDGYTFGSGTRLTVV.